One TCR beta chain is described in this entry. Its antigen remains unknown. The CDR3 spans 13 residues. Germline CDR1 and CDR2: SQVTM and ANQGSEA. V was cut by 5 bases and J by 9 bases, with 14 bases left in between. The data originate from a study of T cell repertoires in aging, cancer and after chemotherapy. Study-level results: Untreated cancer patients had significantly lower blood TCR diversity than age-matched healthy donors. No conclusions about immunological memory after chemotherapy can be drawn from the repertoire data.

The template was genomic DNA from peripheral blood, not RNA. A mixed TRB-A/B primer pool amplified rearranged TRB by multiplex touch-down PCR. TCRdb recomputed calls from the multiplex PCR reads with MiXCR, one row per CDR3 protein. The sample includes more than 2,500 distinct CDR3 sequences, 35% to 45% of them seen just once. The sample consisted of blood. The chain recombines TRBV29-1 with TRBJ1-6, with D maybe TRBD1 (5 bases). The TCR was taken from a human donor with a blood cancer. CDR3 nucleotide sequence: TGCAGCGTTTTAGGGGATTCGGGTTCACCCCTCCACTTT. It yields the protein CSVLGDSGSPLHF.